This T cell receptor (beta chain) was captured in a study of blood T cell repertoires in COVID-19. For the study at large: Sources were T cells, B-cell-depleted T cells, or PBMCs; the material itself was cDNA or gDNA.

Some clones are missing from TCRdb's copy, which holds only in-frame ones; the method was immunoSEQ multiplex PCR. The sample lists 350,000 to 450,000 clones; around 85% were seen once. The trim removed 5 bases at V and 0 bases at J, leaving 8 bases unmatched. Germline V gene lookup returns CDR1 SGHTA and CDR2 FQGNSA. The CDR3 is 16 amino acids. The TCR originated in a woman in her late teens or twenties with acute or convalescent COVID-19. This chain joins TRBV7-2 and TRBJ2-3, with 7 bases fitting TRBD2. The specimen was peripheral blood. The CDR3 DNA sequence: TGTGCCAGCAGCCGCCCTGCGGGAGTTAGCACAGATACGCAGTATTTT. The encoded protein is CASSRPAGVSTDTQYF.